The present TCR beta chain was sequenced within a study of blood T cells in healthy people across ages. Germline CDR1 reads DFQATT; CDR2 reads SNEGSKA (reference sequence). The CDR3 contains 13 residues. The trim removed 5 bases at V and 4 bases at J, leaving 7 bases unmatched. Using a J-beta primer mix together with a sample-barcoded 5' primer, a second PCR was run for roughly 6 to 11 cycles. MiXCR, applied by TCRdb to the 5' RACE reads, yields one record per CDR3 protein. This sample carries approximately 2,000,000 distinct CDR3 sequences, around 40% of them seen once, and the ten largest clones take 20% to 25%.

The chain uses TRBV20-1 and TRBJ1-1; 7 positions agree with TRBD1. The TCR was taken from a human donor in good health. Sequenced: blood. Here the CDR3 reads CSAAGQVSTEAFF. In DNA form, the CDR3 reads TGCAGTGCTGCAGGACAGGTTAGCACTGAAGCTTTCTTT.